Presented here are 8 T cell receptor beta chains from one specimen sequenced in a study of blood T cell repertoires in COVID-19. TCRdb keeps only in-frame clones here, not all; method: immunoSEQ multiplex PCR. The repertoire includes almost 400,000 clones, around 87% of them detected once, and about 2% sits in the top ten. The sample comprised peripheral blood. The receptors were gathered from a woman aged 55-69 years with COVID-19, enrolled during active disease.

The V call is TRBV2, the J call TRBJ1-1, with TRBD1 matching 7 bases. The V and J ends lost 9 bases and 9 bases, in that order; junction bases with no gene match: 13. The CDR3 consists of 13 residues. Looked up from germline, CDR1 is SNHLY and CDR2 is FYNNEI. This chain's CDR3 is CASGSRQGRKAFF. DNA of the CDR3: TGTGCCAGTGGGTCCCGACAGGGACGGAAAGCTTTCTTT. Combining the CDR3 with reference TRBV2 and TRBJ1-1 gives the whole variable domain EPEVTQTPSHQVTQMGQEVILRCVPISNHLYFYWYRQILGQKVEFLVSFYNNEISEKSEIFDDQFSVERPDGSNFTLKIRSTKLEDSAMYFCASGSRQGRKAFFGQGTRLTVV.

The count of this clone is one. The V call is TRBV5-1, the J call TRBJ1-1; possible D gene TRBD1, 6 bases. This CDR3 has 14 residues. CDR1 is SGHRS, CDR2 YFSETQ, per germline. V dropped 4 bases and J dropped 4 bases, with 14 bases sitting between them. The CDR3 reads CASSGQWVSTEAFF. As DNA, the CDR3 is TGCGCCAGCAGCGGACAGTGGGTTAGCACTGAAGCTTTCTTT.

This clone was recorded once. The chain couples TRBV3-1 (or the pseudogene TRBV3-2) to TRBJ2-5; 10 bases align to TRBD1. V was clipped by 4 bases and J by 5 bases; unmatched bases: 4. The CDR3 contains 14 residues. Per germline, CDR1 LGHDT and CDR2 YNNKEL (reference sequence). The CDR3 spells CASSRDRGFETQYF. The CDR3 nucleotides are TGTGCCAGCAGCCGGGACAGGGGTTTCGAGACCCAGTACTTC.

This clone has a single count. CDR3 nucleotides: TGTGCCAGCGGCGGAGAGTTCTCCTATGGCTACACCTTC. Its protein product is CASGGEFSYGYTF. V and J are TRBV6-5 and TRBJ1-2; D is undetermined. The length of the CDR3 is 13 residues. Deletions cut 8 bases from V and 4 bases from J, with 14 bases between. Germline V gene sequence: CDR1 MNHEY, CDR2 SVGAGI.

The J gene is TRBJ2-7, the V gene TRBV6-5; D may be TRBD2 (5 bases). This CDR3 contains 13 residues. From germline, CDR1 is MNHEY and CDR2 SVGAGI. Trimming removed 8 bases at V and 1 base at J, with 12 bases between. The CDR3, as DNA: TGTGCCAGCGGGAACGGGGTATCCTACGAGCAGTACTTC. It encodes CASGNGVSYEQYF.

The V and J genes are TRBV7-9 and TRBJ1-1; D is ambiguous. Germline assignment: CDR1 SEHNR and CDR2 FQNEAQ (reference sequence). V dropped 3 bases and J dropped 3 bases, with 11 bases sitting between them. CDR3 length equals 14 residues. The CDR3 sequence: CASSLSGLYTEAFF. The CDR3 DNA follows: TGTGCCAGCAGCTTGAGCGGGCTTTACACTGAAGCTTTCTTT.

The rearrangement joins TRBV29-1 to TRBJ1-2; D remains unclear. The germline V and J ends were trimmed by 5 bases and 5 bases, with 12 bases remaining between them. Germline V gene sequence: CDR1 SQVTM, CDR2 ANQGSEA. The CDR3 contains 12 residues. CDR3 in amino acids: CSVLVEAYGYTF. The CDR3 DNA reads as TGCAGCGTTCTTGTGGAGGCTTATGGCTACACCTTC. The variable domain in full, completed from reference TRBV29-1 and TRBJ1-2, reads SAVISQKPSRDICQRGTSLTIQCQVDSQVTMMFWYRQQPGQSLTLIATANQGSEATYESGFVIDKFPISRPNLTFSTLTVSNMSPEDSSIYLCSVLVEAYGYTFGSGTRLTVV.

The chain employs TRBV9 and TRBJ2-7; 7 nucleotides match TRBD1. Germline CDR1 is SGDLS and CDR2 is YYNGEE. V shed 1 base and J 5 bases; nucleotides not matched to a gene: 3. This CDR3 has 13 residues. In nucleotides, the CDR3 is TGTGCCAGCAGCGTACAGGGGGTCAACGAGCAGTACTTC. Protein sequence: CASSVQGVNEQYF.